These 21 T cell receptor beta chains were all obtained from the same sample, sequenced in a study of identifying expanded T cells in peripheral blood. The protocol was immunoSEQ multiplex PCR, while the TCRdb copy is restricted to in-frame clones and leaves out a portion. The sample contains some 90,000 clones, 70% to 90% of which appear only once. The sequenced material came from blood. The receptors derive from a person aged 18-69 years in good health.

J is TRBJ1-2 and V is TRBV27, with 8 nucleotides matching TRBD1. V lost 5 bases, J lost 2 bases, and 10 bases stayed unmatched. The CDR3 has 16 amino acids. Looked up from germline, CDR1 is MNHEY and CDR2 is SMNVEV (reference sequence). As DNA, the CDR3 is TGTGCCAGCAGTGCGGACAGGGTTCGGACCAACTATGGCTACACCTTC. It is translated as CASSADRVRTNYGYTF.

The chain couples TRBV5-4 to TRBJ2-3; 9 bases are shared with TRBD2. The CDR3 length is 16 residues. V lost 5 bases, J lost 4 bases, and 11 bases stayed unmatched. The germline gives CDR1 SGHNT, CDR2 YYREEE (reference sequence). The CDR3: CASSPSRGGAADTQYF. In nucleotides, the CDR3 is TGTGCCAGCAGTCCATCGCGCGGGGGGGCCGCAGATACGCAGTATTTT.

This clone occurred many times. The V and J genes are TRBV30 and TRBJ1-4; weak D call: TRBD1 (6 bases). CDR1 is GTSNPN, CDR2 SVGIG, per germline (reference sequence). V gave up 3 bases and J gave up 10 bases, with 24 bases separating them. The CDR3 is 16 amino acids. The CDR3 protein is CAWSRTEGAARPKLFF. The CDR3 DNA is TGTGCCTGGAGCAGGACAGAGGGCGCCGCCCGGCCAAAACTGTTTTTT.

In DNA form, the CDR3 reads TGCGCCAGCAGCTTGAACGCCCGAGGAGGTACTGAAGCTTTCTTT. Protein: CASSLNARGGTEAFF. The gene calls are TRBV5-1 and TRBJ1-1, with D hard to call. Germline lookup yields CDR1 SGHRS and CDR2 YFSETQ. The CDR3 runs 15 residues. Trimming took 1 base from V and 5 from J, leaving 15 bases between them.

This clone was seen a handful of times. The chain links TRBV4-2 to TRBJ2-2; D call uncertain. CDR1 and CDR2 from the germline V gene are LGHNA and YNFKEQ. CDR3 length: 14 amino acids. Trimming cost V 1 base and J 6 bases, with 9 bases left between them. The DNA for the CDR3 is TGTGCCAGCAGCCAAGTAGGGCAGGCCGGGGAGCTGTTTTTT. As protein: CASSQVGQAGELFF.

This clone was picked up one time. CDR3 sequence (DNA): TGTGCCAGCAGCGCTTCGAGCGGGGGCGGCCTCGAGCAGTACTTC. It translates to CASSASSGGGLEQYF. This chain uses TRBV7-2 with TRBJ2-7; 8 bases align to TRBD2. V lost 5 bases and J lost 6; bases outside the gene matches: 12. The CDR3 spans 15 residues. Germline V gives CDR1 SGHTA, CDR2 FQGNSA.

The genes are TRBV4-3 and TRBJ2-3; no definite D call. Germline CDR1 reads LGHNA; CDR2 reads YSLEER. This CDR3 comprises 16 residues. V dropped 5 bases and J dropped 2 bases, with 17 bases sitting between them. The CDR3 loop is CASSLLYGPHTDTQYF. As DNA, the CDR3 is TGCGCCAGCAGCTTACTGTACGGGCCGCACACAGATACGCAGTATTTT.

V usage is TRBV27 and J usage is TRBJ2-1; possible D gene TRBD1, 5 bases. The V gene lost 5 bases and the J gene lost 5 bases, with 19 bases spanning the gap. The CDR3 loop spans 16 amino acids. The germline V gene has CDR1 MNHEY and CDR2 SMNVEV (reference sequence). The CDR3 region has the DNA TGTGCCAGCAGTGTGGGCCAGGGATATTCTCACAATGAGCAGTTCTTC. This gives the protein CASSVGQGYSHNEQFF.

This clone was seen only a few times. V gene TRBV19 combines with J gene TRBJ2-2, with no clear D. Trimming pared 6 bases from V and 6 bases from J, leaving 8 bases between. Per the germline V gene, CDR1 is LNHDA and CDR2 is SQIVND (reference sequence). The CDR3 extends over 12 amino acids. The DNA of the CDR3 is TGTGCCAGTAGGCCCACGGCCGGGGAGCTGTTTTTT. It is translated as CASRPTAGELFF.

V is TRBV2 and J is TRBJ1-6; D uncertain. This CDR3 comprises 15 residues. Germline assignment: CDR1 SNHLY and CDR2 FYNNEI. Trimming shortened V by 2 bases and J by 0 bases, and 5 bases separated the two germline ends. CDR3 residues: CASSESSSYNSPLHF. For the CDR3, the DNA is TGTGCCAGCAGTGAATCGAGCTCCTATAATTCACCCCTCCACTTT.

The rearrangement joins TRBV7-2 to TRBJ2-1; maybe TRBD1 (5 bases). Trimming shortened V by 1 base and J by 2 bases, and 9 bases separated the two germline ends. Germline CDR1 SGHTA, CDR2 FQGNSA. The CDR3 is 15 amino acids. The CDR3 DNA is TGTGCCAGCAGCTTAGAGACAGTCCCCTACAATGAGCAGTTCTTC. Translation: CASSLETVPYNEQFF.

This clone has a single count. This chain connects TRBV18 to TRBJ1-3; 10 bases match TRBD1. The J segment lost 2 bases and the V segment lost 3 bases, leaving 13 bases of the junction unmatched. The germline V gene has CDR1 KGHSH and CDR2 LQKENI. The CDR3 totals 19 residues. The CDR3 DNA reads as TGTGCCAGCTCACCTGTCTACGGGGACAGGGGAGGGGCTGGAAACACCATATATTTT. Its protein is CASSPVYGDRGGAGNTIYF.

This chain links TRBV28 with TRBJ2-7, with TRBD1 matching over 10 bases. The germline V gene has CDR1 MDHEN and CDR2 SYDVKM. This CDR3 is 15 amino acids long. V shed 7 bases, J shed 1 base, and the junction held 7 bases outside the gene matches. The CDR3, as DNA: TGTGCCAGCAACCTACCGGGACAGGGGTCCTACGAGCAGTACTTC. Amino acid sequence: CASNLPGQGSYEQYF.

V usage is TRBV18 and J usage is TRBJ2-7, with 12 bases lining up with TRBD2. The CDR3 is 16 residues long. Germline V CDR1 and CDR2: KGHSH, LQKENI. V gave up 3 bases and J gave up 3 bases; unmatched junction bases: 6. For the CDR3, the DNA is TGTGCCAGCTCACCTACCGGACTAGCGGGGATCTACGAGCAGTACTTC. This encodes CASSPTGLAGIYEQYF.

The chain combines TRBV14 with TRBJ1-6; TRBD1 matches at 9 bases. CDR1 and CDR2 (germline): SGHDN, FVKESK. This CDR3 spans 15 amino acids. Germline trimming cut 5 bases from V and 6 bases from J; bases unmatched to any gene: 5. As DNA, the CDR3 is TGTGCCAGCAGCGCCGGGACAGGGATTAATTCACCCCTCCACTTT. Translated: CASSAGTGINSPLHF.

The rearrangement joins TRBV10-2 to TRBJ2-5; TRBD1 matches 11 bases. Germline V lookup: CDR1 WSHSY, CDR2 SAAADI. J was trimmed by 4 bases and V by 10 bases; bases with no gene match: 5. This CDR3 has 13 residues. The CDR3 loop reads CATADRGRETQYF. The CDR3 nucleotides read TGCGCCACCGCGGACAGGGGGCGAGAGACCCAGTACTTC.

CDR3 coding DNA: TGTGCCAGCAGCTCGCGGGGTTTTCGCACAGATACGCAGTATTTT. Its translation is CASSSRGFRTDTQYF. The V call is TRBV7-2, the J call TRBJ2-3, with D possibly matching TRBD2 (6 bases). The CDR3 is 15 residues long. Germline lookup yields CDR1 SGHTA and CDR2 FQGNSA. Between the trimmed V and J ends, which lost 4 bases and 1 base, there was a span of 12 bases. The full variable domain, rest sourced from reference TRBV7-2 and TRBJ2-3, is GAGVSQSPSNKVTEKGKDVELRCDPISGHTALYWYRQSLGQGLEFLIYFQGNSAPDKSGLPSDRFSAERTGGSVSTLTIQRTQQEDSAVYLCASSSRGFRTDTQYFGPGTRLTVL.

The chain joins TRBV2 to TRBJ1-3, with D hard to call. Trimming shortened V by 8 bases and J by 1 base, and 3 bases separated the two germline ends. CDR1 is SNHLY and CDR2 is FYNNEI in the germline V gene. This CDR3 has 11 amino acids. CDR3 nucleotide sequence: TGTGCCAGCTCTTCTGGAAACACCATATATTTT. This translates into CASSSGNTIYF.

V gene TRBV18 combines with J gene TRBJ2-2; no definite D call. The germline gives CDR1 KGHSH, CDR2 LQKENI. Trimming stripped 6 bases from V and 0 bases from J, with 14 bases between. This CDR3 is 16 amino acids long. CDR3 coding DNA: TGTGCCAGCTCCCCTGTGAGTATTACGAACACCGGGGAGCTGTTTTTT. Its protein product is CASSPVSITNTGELFF.

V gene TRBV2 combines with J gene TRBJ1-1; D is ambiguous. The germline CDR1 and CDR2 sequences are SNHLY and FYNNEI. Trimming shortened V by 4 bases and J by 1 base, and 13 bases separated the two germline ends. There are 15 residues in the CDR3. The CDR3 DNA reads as TGTGCCAGCAGTGTATCCCCCGGGCCGAACACTGAAGCTTTCTTT. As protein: CASSVSPGPNTEAFF. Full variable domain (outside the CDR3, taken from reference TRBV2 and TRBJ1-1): EPEVTQTPSHQVTQMGQEVILRCVPISNHLYFYWYRQILGQKVEFLVSFYNNEISEKSEIFDDQFSVERPDGSNFTLKIRSTKLEDSAMYFCASSVSPGPNTEAFFGQGTRLTVV.

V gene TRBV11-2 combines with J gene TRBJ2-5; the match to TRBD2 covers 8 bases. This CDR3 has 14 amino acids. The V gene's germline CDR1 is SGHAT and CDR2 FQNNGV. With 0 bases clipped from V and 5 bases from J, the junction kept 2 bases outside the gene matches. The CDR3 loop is CASSLEVAGETQYF. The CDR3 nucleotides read TGTGCCAGCAGCTTAGAGGTAGCGGGGGAGACCCAGTACTTC.